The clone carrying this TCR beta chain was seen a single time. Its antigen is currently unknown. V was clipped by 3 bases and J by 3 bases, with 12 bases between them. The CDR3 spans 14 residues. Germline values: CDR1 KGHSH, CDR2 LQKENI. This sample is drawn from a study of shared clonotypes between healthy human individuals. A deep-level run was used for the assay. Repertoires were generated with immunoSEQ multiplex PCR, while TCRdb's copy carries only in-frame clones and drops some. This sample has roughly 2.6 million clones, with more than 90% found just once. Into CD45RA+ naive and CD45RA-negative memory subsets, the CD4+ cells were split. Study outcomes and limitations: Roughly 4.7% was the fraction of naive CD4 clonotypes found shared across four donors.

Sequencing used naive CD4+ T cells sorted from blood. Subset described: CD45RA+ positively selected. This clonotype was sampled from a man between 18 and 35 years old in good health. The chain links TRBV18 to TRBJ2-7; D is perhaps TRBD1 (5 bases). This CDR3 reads CASSPPPGFYEQYF. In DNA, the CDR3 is TGTGCCAGCTCACCCCCGCCAGGGTTCTACGAGCAGTACTTC. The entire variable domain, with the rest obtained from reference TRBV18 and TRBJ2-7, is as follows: NAGVMQNPRHLVRRRGQEARLRCSPMKGHSHVYWYRQLPEEGLKFMVYLQKENIIDESGMPKERFSAEFPKEGPSILRIQQVVRGDSAAYFCASSPPPGFYEQYFGPGTRLTVT.